This is a list of T cell receptor beta chains from one sample in a study of blood T cells in healthy people across ages. TCRdb passed the 5' RACE reads through MiXCR, listing each CDR3 protein once. The sample contains about 1.7 million distinct CDR3 sequences, roughly 30% of which appear only once. The sample comprised blood. These receptors all stem from a woman younger than 45 in good health. The CDR3 runs from the conserved cysteine through the conserved F or W. A D gene is named only where the DNA matches it firmly. Not every row has a clone size; where given, it reads once, few, many or a size class.

CDR3 protein | CDR3 DNA | V gene | clone size | D gene | CDR3 length | J gene
CASSLAGTVNRETQYF | TGTGCCAGCAGCTTGGCCGGGACGGTGAACCGAGAGACCCAGTACTTC | TRBV5-6 | - | - | 16 | TRBJ2-5
CSAIVVGGSKGIYEQYF | TGCAGTGCTATAGTGGTGGGCGGGAGTAAAGGAATCTACGAGCAGTACTTC | TRBV20-1 | - | TRBD2 | 17 | TRBJ2-7
CASSYHRGRAETQYF | TGTGCCAGCAGTTACCATCGCGGGAGAGCAGAGACCCAGTACTTC | TRBV6-2/TRBV6-3 | few | TRBD2 | 15 | TRBJ2-5
CASSLVGGTFRQEIQYF | TGTGCCAGCAGCTTGGTAGGGGGTACGTTCCGACAAGAGATCCAGTACTTC | TRBV5-6 | few | - | 17 | TRBJ2-5
CSARSGVNEKLFF | TGCAGTGCCCGGAGCGGGGTTAATGAAAAACTGTTTTTT | TRBV20-1 | - | - | 13 | TRBJ1-4
CASKWGTSSYEQYF | TGTGCCAGCAAATGGGGGACATCTTCCTACGAGCAGTACTTC | TRBV2 | - | - | 14 | TRBJ2-7
CASSLASTNTGELFF | TGTGCCAGCAGCTTAGCTAGTACGAACACCGGGGAGCTGTTTTTT | TRBV7-9 | - | - | 15 | TRBJ2-2
CASSLARFLQYF | TGTGCCAGCAGTTTAGCGCGGTTCTTGCAGTACTTC | TRBV12-3/TRBV12-4 | few | - | 12 | TRBJ2-7
CASSPGTSGPTTDTQYF | TGTGCCAGCAGCCCCGGGACTAGCGGGCCCACCACAGATACGCAGTATTTT | TRBV9 | - | TRBD2 | 17 | TRBJ2-3
CASSELRGAGAYNEQFF | TGCGCCAGCAGTGAGTTACGGGGGGCGGGGGCCTACAATGAGCAGTTCTTC | TRBV10-1 | few | - | 17 | TRBJ2-1
CASSEGDTDTQYF | TGTGCCAGCAGCGAAGGGGACACAGATACGCAGTATTTT | TRBV7-9 | - | - | 13 | TRBJ2-3
CASSLDGRGNGYTF | TGTGCCAGCAGCTTAGATGGGCGGGGGAATGGCTACACCTTC | TRBV7-2 | - | - | 14 | TRBJ1-2
CSDSLSYGYTF | TGCAGCGACTCACTGAGCTATGGCTACACCTTC | TRBV29-1 | many | - | 11 | TRBJ1-2
CASSQDGVEGRDQYF | TGTGCCAGCAGCCAAGATGGTGTGGAAGGGAGGGACCAGTACTTC | TRBV3-1 | - | TRBD2 | 15 | TRBJ2-4
CASSLNWGSTGELFF | TGTGCCAGCAGCTTAAATTGGGGGAGCACCGGGGAGCTGTTTTTT | TRBV7-2 | - | - | 15 | TRBJ2-2
CATSDQGYNEQFF | TGTGCCACCAGTGATCAGGGGTACAATGAGCAGTTCTTC | TRBV24-1 | - | - | 13 | TRBJ2-1